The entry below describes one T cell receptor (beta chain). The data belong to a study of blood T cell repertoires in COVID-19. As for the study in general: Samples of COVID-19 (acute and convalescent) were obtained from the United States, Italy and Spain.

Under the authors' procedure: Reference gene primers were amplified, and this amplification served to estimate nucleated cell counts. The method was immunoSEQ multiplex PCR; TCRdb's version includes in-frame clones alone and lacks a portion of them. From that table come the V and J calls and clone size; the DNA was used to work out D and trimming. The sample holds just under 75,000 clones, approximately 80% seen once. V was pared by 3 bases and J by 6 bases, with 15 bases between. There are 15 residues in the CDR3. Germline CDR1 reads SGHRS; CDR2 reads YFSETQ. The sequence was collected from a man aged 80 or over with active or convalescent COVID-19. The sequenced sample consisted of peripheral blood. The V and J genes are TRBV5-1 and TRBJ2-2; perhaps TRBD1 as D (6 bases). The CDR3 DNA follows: TGCGCCAGCAGCTCCAGGGGAATGGGGGCCGGGGAGCTGTTTTTT. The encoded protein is CASSSRGMGAGELFF.